The 3 T cell receptor beta chains below come from one sample, sequenced in a study of radiation and T cells in renal cell carcinoma. Some clones are missing from TCRdb's copy, which holds only in-frame ones; the method was immunoSEQ multiplex PCR. The data contain roughly 80,000 clones, approximately 83% of them singletons. Documented time point: blood 2 weeks post-SBRT. Treatment: 15 Gy SBRT to primary tumor, nephrectomy 4 weeks later. The source material was blood, sampled from a patient whose treatment included radiotherapy and nephrectomy. Receptors were obtained from a woman aged 50 to 60 with renal cell carcinoma.

On this clone: As the CDR3 is not closed by the conserved phenylalanine or tryptophan, this likely results from a read error. The genes are TRBV29-1 and TRBJ1-1, with no clear D. The CDR3 contains 12 residues. Trimming left V 6 bases short and J 3 bases short, with 11 bases between. Per the germline V gene, CDR1 is SQVTM and CDR2 is ANQGSEA. Here the CDR3 reads CSVNLADTEAFL. Written as DNA, the CDR3 is TGCAGCGTGAACCTTGCGGACACTGAAGCTTTCCTT.

The rearrangement uses TRBV6-5 and TRBJ1-1; no clear D. Germline assignment: CDR1 MNHEY and CDR2 SVGAGI. This CDR3 has 13 residues. The V end lost 2 bases, the J end lost 6 bases, and 10 bases lay between the germline ends. The CDR3 DNA sequence: TGTGCCAGCAGTTACGAAATCAGATCTGAAGCTTTCTTT. Translating gives CASSYEIRSEAFF.

This chain connects TRBV19 to TRBJ2-1; 12 bases match TRBD2. Germline V lookup: CDR1 LNHDA, CDR2 SQIVND (reference sequence). Unmatched junction bases numbered 5, after V lost 4 bases and J lost 7 bases. This CDR3 is built from 15 residues. The CDR3 is CASSRTSGERNEQFF. The CDR3 DNA reads as TGTGCCAGTAGTAGGACTAGCGGGGAGAGGAATGAGCAGTTCTTC.